This record concerns one TCR beta chain sequence. This specimen comes from a study of Ad26.COV2.S vaccination and SARS-CoV-2 variants. Profiled with immunoSEQ multiplex PCR; TCRdb holds only in-frame clones, not every one. The table lists around 380,000 clones, more than 85% of them singletons. The ends were cut back, 3 bases at V and 5 bases at J, with 11 bases in the middle. The CDR3 consists of 15 residues. Looked up from germline, CDR1 is LGHNA and CDR2 is YSLEER. Treatment described: some 20 received Ad26.COV2.S at low or high dose, single or two shots; 5 received placebo; per-sample allocation not given. Specimens were obtained on day 63 following the first vaccine or placebo injection.

The chain employs TRBV4-3 and TRBJ1-6, with D hard to call. The specimen comprised peripheral blood, sampled in a trial of Ad26.COV2.S vaccine versus placebo. This TCR derives from a person between 18 and 65 years old who received the Ad26.COV2.S COVID-19 vaccine or a placebo. CDR3 in amino acids: CASSHAGRNNSPLHF. The CDR3 DNA is TGCGCCAGCAGCCACGCAGGACGGAATAATTCACCCCTCCACTTT.